This T cell receptor (beta chain) was sequenced in a study of T cells in localized non-small cell lung cancer. Germline V gives CDR1 MGHRA, CDR2 YSYEKL. This CDR3 region has 16 residues. Trimming at V came to 3 bases and at J to 1 base, leaving 5 bases not matched to a gene. With respect to this clone: Antigen: not known.

Libraries were prepared by immunoSEQ multiplex PCR; TCRdb keeps only in-frame clonotypes and omits some of them. The sample consists of tens of thousands of clones, 84% of them appearing once. Study-level results: Appearing in adjacent lung were a median about 60 of the top 100 tumor clones. Tumor samples were not multi-region, leaving intratumor heterogeneity unexcluded. Uninvolved adjacent lung had the highest recorded T cell clonality, with tumor below it.

The sequences come from peripheral blood, collected before any cancer treatment. The origin of this receptor is a man aged 40 to 70 with stage I lung adenocarcinoma. The chain links TRBV4-1 to TRBJ1-4, with 7 positions matching TRBD1. CDR3 sequence reads: CASSQPGTETNEKLFF. In nucleotides, the CDR3 is TGCGCCAGCAGCCAGCCCGGGACAGAAACTAATGAAAAACTGTTTTTT.